These 6 T cell receptor beta chains were all obtained from the same sample, sequenced in a study of post-analysis software for immune sequencing data. cDNA libraries for TCR beta contained unique molecular identifiers. TCRdb called the PCR reads again in MiXCR, with one record for every CDR3 protein. The data hold 160,000 or so distinct CDR3 sequences, with about 36% observed a single time. The sequencing used blood, collected after autologous hematopoietic stem cell transplantation. The origin of the receptors is a girl between 10 and 17 years old with multiple sclerosis.

The V and J genes are TRBV21-1 and TRBJ2-1; the table assigns TRBD2, which was not confirmed against the DNA. The J call may be mistaken, given a closer DNA end match to TRBJ2-7. TRBV21-1 corresponds to a pseudogene. The CDR3 has 17 amino acids. CDR3 bases: TGTGCCAGCAGCTCACGAACAACGAGCGGGGGGACGAACGAGCAGTACTTC. It yields the protein CASSSRTTSGGTNEQYF.

The chain carries TRBV5-1 and TRBJ2-1, with 7 bases matching TRBD2. The germline CDR1 and CDR2 sequences are SGHRS and YFSETQ. Trimming removed 0 bases from V and 12 bases from J; junction bases left unmatched: 12. The CDR3 spans 15 residues. The CDR3 nucleotides read TGCGCCAGCAGCTTGGTGTCTAGCGGAGGGGAAGTGCAGTTCTTC. Its translation is CASSLVSSGGEVQFF. The entire variable domain, with the rest obtained from reference TRBV5-1 and TRBJ2-1, is as follows: KAGVTQTPRYLIKTRGQQVTLSCSPISGHRSVSWYQQTPGQGLQFLFEYFSETQRNKGNFPGRFSGRQFSNSRSEMNVSTLELGDSALYLCASSLVSSGGEVQFFGPGTRLTVL.

The chain carries TRBV7-6 and TRBJ2-1, with 13 bases lining up with TRBD2. CDR3 length: 15 residues. After removal of 2 bases from V and 14 bases from J, the junction contained 9 bases not matched to a gene. Germline values: CDR1 SGHVS, CDR2 FNYEAQ. CDR3 loop: CASSLSGTSGIGKFF. In DNA, the CDR3 is TGTGCCAGCAGCTTATCAGGGACTAGCGGGATCGGGAAGTTCTTC.

The rearrangement uses TRBV29-1 and TRBJ2-5, with D perhaps given as TRBD1 or TRBD2 (5 bases each). CDR3 size: 14 residues. Trimming cost V 1 base and J 2 bases, with 11 bases left between them. Per the germline V gene, CDR1 is SQVTM and CDR2 is ANQGSEA. The CDR3 region has the DNA TGCAGCGTTGAAGGAGGGACCTTTCAAGAGACCCAGTACTTC. Its translation is CSVEGGTFQETQYF.

Notes on this clonotype: Just one base apart from a much larger clone, this may be a read error. The gene calls are TRBV24-1 and TRBJ2-1; TRBD2 is a possible D gene (6 bases). The CDR3 has 13 amino acids. Germline V gene data show CDR1 as KGHDR and CDR2 as SFDVKD. Trimming stripped 7 bases from V and 6 bases from J, with 12 bases between. The CDR3 spells CATRGGTGNEQFF. The CDR3 DNA reads as TGTGCCACCAGAGGCGGGACCGGCAATGAGCAGTTCTTC.

CDR3 sequence: CASSSGQGFGDEQYF. CDR3 DNA sequence: TGTGCCAGCAGTTCGGGACAGGGCTTTGGGGACGAGCAGTACTTC. This sequence joins TRBV6-5 and TRBJ2-7; 9 bases line up with TRBD1. This CDR3 has 15 residues. Germline V gene sequence: CDR1 MNHEY, CDR2 SVGAGI. The trim removed 4 bases at V and 5 bases at J, leaving 9 bases unmatched.